What follows are 2 T cell receptor beta chains derived from one specimen sequenced in a study of cytomegalovirus exposure and HLA in healthy donors. 13 Jbeta primers and 60 Vbeta primers were used for the PCR. This table comes from immunoSEQ multiplex PCR, and its TCRdb copy is limited to in-frame clones, with some not included. The table has some 140,000 clones, over 60% seen once; the top ten hold 2%. Sequenced sample: PBMCs. These receptors came from a man aged 25 to 45 in good health and CMV-seronegative.

The chain couples TRBV6-1 to TRBJ2-5; tentatively, D is TRBD1 (6 bases). The CDR3 sequence is 13 residues long. CDR1 and CDR2 (germline): MNHNS, SASEGT. The V end lost 2 bases, the J end lost 5 bases, and 9 bases lay between the germline ends. CDR3 amino acids: CASSEQGKETQYF. The CDR3 DNA is TGTGCCAGCAGTGAACAGGGGAAGGAGACCCAGTACTTC.

The chain uses TRBV7-9 and TRBJ2-7; D might be TRBD2 (6 bases). Trimming removed 5 bases at V and 5 bases at J, with 13 bases between. Germline loops: CDR1 SEHNR, CDR2 FQNEAQ (reference sequence). CDR3 length equals 13 residues. CDR3 sequence (DNA): TGTGCCAGCAGCCCGACTAGTATCCACGAGCAGTACTTC. Translating it yields CASSPTSIHEQYF.